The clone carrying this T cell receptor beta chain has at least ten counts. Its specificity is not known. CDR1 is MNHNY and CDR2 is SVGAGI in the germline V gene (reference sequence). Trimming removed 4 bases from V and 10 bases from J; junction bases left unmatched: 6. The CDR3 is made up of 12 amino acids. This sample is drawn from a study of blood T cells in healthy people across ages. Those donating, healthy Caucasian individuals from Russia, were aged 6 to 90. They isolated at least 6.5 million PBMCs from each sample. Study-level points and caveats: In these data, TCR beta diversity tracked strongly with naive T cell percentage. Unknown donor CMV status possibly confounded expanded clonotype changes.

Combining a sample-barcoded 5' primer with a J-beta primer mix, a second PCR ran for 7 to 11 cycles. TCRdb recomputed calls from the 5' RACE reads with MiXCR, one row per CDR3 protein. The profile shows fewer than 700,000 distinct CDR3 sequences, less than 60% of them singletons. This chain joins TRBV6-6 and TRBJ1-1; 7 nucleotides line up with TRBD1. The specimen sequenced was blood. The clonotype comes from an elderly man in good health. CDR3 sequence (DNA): TGTGCCAGCAGTTCGACAGGGTTTTTAGCTTTCTTT. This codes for CASSSTGFLAFF.